The clone carrying this T cell receptor (beta chain) has only one observation. The CDR3 spans 14 residues. Trimming removed 5 bases from V and 5 bases from J, with 12 bases in between. Germline V lookup: CDR1 SGHVS, CDR2 FQNEAQ. Profiling relied on immunoSEQ multiplex PCR, and the TCRdb table lists in-frame clones only, not all of them. The table records fewer than 95,000 clones, nearly 85% of them present only once. This specimen comes from a study of ipilimumab plus nivolumab after autologous stem cell transplantation. Checkpoint therapy with ipilimumab 1 mg/kg began 14 to 28 days after transplant. Patients received nivolumab 3 mg/kg at weeks 1, 4, 7, 10, then fortnightly to week 26.

The sequence derives from a male donor with diffuse large B-cell lymphoma. Sample: PBMCs, taken in a trial of ipilimumab plus nivolumab as post-transplant consolidation. The rearrangement joins TRBV7-8 to TRBJ1-4; the D gene is possibly TRBD1 (6 bases). The CDR3 loop is CASSPGQLNEKLFF. The CDR3 bases are TGTGCCAGCAGCCCTGGACAGCTAAATGAAAAACTGTTTTTT.